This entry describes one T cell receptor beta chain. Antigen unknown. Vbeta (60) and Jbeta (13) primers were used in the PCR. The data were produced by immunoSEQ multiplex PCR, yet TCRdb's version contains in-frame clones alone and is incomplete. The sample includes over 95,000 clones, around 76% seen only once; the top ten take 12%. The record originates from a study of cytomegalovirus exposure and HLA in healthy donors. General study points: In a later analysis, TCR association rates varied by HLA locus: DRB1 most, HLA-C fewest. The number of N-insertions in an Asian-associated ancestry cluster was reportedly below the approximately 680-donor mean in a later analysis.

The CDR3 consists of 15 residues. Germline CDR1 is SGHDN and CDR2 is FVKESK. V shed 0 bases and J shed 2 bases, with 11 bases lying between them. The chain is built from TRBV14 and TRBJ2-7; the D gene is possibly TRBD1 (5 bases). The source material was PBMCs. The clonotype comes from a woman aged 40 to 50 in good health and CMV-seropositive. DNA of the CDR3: TGTGCCAGCAGCCAAGAAGGGATAGGGGCCTACGAGCAGTACTTC. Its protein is CASSQEGIGAYEQYF.